The 2 T cell receptor beta chains listed next were all sequenced from one sample in a study of blood T cell repertoires in COVID-19. Clones were read by immunoSEQ multiplex PCR, and TCRdb kept only the in-frame ones, dropping some. The table shows about 460,000 clones, with 70% to 90% occurring only once. The sample consisted of PBMCs or T cells enriched from blood (not recorded which). The receptor source for this set is a woman aged 60 to 75 who had recovered from COVID-19.

The chain employs TRBV6-5 and TRBJ2-7; D is perhaps TRBD2 (6 bases). V lost 6 bases and J lost 3, with 15 bases in between. Germline V gives CDR1 MNHEY, CDR2 SVGAGI. This CDR3 is built from 14 residues. This chain's CDR3 is CASSPRGGSYEQYF. The CDR3 DNA sequence: TGTGCCAGCAGCCCCCGAGGAGGGAGCTACGAGCAGTACTTC.

The chain couples TRBV6-5 to TRBJ2-7, with D possibly matching TRBD2 (5 bases). The CDR3 has 15 residues. CDR1 is MNHEY and CDR2 is SVGAGI in the germline V gene. V shed 10 bases and J shed 2 bases, with 21 bases lying between them. CDR3 loop: CATHAKAGSPYEQYF. In DNA, the CDR3 is TGTGCCACGCACGCCAAGGCGGGTAGTCCCTACGAGCAGTACTTC.